The 6 T cell receptor beta chains below were found in one sample sequenced in a study of a mutant IDH1 vaccine in newly diagnosed glioma. Time point in this sample: baseline, week 1 (first vaccination visit). Treatment meaning: pre-vaccination baseline after standard-of-care therapy. Sequencing used immunoSEQ multiplex PCR; TCRdb keeps in-frame clones, though not all of them. The table lists 99,000 or so clones, approximately 90% of them singletons, with roughly 0.58% in the top ten. Specimen: PBMCs, collected from a glioma patient treated with radiotherapy, temozolomide or both. Every receptor here comes from a woman aged 45-60 years with glioma.

The rearrangement links TRBV28 to TRBJ1-1; no clear D. This CDR3 spans 12 amino acids. Germline CDR1 MDHEN, CDR2 SYDVKM. Between the trimmed V and J ends, which lost 1 base and 3 bases, there was a span of 3 bases. CDR3 in DNA: TGTGCCAGCAGTTTATCAGACACTGAAGCTTTCTTT. This translates into CASSLSDTEAFF.

This chain links TRBV19 with TRBJ2-7, with TRBD2 matching 10 bases. The CDR3 sequence is 16 residues long. V was clipped by 2 bases and J by 1 base; unmatched bases: 5. The germline CDR1 and CDR2 sequences are LNHDA and SQIVND (reference sequence). This CDR3 reads CASSILAGEGSYEQYF. CDR3 nucleotides: TGTGCCAGTAGTATACTAGCGGGAGAGGGATCCTACGAGCAGTACTTC.

The rearrangement joins TRBV6-6 to TRBJ2-7; 9 bases align to TRBD1. This CDR3 has 15 residues. Germline V gives CDR1 MNHNY, CDR2 SVGAGI (reference sequence). Losses at the gene ends were 1 base for V and 5 bases for J; bases not matched to a gene: 6. The CDR3 is CASSYYSRDRDEQYF. Written as DNA, the CDR3 is TGTGCCAGCAGTTACTACTCCCGGGACAGGGACGAGCAGTACTTC.

This chain joins TRBV28 and TRBJ2-3; no reliable D call. The CDR3 extends over 14 amino acids. V gave up 2 bases and J gave up 2 bases, with 8 bases separating them. CDR1 is MDHEN, CDR2 SYDVKM, per germline. The CDR3 coding sequence is TGTGCCAGCAGTTTAACCGGATTCACAGATACGCAGTATTTT. This gives the protein CASSLTGFTDTQYF.

The V and J genes are TRBV9 and TRBJ2-7, with a possible D match to TRBD1 (6 bases). The length of the CDR3 is 15 residues. Trimming removed 4 bases at V and 0 bases at J, with 14 bases between. Germline V gene lookup returns CDR1 SGDLS and CDR2 YYNGEE. The CDR3: CASSLKQGSSYEQYF. In DNA, the CDR3 is TGTGCCAGCAGCCTAAAACAGGGATCCTCCTACGAGCAGTACTTC.

The chain combines TRBV5-1 with TRBJ1-5; possible D gene TRBD1, 6 bases. The CDR3 totals 13 residues. Trimming stripped 0 bases from V and 10 bases from J, with 11 bases between. The V gene's germline CDR1 is SGHRS and CDR2 YFSETQ. This CDR3 is CASSLEGDRPQHF. In DNA form, the CDR3 reads TGCGCCAGCAGCTTGGAGGGGGATCGACCCCAGCATTTT.